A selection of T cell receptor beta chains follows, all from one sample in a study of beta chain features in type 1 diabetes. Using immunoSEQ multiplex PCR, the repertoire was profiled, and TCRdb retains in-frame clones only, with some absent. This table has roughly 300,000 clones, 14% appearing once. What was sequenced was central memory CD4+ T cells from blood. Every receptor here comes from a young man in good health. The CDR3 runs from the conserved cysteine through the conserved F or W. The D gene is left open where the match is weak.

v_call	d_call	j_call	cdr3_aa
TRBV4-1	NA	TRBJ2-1	CASSRTGTSYNEQFF
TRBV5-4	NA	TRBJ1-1	CASSQGRYTEAFF
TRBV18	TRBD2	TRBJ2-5	CASSAPGLAGDTQYF
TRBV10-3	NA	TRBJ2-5	CAISGGKETQYF
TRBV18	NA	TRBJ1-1	CASSLLQLNTEAFF
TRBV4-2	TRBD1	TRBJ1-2	CASSQERQGNYGYTF
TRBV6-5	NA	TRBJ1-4	CASSYPQVSTNEKLFF
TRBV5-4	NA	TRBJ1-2	CASSGAGPSYGYTF
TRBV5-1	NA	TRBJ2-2	CASSRDGLPELFF
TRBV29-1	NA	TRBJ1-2	CSVESRWDAHSNYGYTF
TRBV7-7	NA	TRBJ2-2	CASSLGGLTGELFF
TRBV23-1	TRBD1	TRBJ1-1	CASSQDRTGTFSDTEAFF
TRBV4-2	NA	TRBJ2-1	CASSQDRGYNEQFF
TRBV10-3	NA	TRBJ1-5	CAISESGASQPQHF
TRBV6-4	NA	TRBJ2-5	CASSDLDGYLLGQETQYF
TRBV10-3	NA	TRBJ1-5	CAISEGFGNQPQHF
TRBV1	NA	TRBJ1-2	CIPKARRDYGYTF
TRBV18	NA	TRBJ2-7	CASSPDSHYEQYF
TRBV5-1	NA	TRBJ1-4	CASSLGSNPTNEKLFF
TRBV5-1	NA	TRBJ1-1	CASSSRGSPNTEAFF
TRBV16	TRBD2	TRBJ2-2	CASSQTSANTGELFF
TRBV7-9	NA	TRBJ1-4	CASSLRGTNEKLFF
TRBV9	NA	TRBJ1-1	CASSSPPANTEAFF
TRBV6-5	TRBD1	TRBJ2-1	CASSYSGTGAINEQFF
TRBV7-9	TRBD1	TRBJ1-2	CASSYDRGDNYGYTF
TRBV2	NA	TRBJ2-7	CASSQGELDRHEQYF
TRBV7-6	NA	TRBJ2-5	CASSLDRTQYF
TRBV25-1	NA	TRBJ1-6	CASSAAAAGGGSPLHF
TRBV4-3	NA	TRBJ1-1	CASSPRFGDLNTEAFF
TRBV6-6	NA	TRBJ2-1	CASSSRHNNEQFF
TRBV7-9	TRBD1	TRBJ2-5	CASSRDRETQYF
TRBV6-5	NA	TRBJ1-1	CASSYSIRRTEAFF
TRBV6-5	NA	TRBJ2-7	CASRVVEGPYEQYF
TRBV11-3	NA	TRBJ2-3	CASSGARTDTQYF
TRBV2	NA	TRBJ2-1	CASSATRTGKNEQFF
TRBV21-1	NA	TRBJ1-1	CASSGGGRTEAFF
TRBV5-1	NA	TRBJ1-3	CASSQTGPTSGNTIYF
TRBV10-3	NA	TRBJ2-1	CASRKGGAERYYEQFF
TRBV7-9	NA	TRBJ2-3	CASSGRGSTDTQYF
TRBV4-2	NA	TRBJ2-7	CASSQVVQGEQYF
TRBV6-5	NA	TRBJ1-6	CASRGTEAGSPLHF
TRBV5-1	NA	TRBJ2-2	CASSLYASGELFF
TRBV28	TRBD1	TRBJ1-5	CASSTRTGVKRQPQHF
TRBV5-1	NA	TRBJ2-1	CASKENGGHGNEQFF
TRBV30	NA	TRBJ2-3	CAWSRRERDTQYF
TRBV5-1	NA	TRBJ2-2	CASSLYTSSGELFF
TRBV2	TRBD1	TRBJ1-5	CASSPGQGSQHF
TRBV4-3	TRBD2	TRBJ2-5	CASSQDRPSGAIGRETQYF
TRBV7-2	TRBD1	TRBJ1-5	CASSRQGDQPQHF
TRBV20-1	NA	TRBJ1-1	CSAQGDKQAFF
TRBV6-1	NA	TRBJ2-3	CASSESRGAPDTQYF
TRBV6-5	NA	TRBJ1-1	CASSTSGGREAFF
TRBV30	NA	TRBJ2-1	CACGGHEQFF
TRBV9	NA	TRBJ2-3	CASSSSPGSTDTQYF
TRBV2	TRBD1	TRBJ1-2	CASREAGTGNGYTF
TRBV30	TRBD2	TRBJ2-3	CAWSVLAGGPDTQYF
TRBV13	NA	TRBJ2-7	CASSLRGPHEQYF